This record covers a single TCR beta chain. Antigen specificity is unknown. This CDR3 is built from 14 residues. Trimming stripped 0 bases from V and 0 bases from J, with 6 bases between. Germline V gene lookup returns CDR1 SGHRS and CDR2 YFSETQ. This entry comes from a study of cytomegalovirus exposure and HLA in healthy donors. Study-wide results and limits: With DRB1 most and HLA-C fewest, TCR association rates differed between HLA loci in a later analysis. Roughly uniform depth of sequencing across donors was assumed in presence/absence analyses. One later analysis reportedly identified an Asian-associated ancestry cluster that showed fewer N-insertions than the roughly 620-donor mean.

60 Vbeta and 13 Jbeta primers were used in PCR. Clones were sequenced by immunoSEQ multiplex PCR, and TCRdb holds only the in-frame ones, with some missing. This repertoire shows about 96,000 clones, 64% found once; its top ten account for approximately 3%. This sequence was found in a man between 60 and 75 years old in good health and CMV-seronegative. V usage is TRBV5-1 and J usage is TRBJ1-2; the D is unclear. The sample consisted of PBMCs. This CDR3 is CASSLDIPNYGYTF. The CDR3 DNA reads TGCGCCAGCAGCTTGGACATCCCTAACTATGGCTACACCTTC.